Each of the 28 T cell receptor beta chains below was sequenced from the same sample in a study of blood T cell repertoires in COVID-19. This table comes from immunoSEQ multiplex PCR, and its TCRdb copy is limited to in-frame clones, with some not included. Among 45,000 to 65,000 clones, around four fifths were seen once, and the ten largest hold about an eighth. The sample was peripheral blood. These receptors all stem from a woman of 80 years or more with acute or convalescent COVID-19.

V gene TRBV19 combines with J gene TRBJ2-7; 8 nucleotides align to TRBD1. V shed 6 bases, J shed 6 bases, and the junction held 10 bases outside the gene matches. Germline loops: CDR1 LNHDA, CDR2 SQIVND (reference sequence). The CDR3 covers 14 residues. The CDR3 protein is CASSQDRARGEQYF. CDR3 nucleotides: TGTGCCAGTAGCCAGGACAGGGCCAGAGGCGAGCAGTACTTC.

CDR3 in DNA: TGTGCCATCAGTGAGTCTAGTGAGACCCAGTACTTC. Protein product: CAISESSETQYF. The chain carries TRBV10-3 and TRBJ2-5; D not certain. Trimming stripped 0 bases from V and 5 bases from J, with 4 bases between. The V gene's germline CDR1 is ENHRY and CDR2 SYGVKD. This CDR3 comprises 12 residues.

The chain carries TRBV9 and TRBJ2-1, with TRBD2 identical over 7 bases. Germline CDR1 and CDR2: SGDLS and YYNGEE. The CDR3 is 13 residues long. The V gene end was trimmed by 0 bases and the J gene end by 9 bases; junction bases not matched to a gene: 3. CDR3 protein: CASSVGVAGEQFF. CDR3 in DNA: TGTGCCAGCAGCGTAGGTGTAGCGGGTGAGCAGTTCTTC.

Written as DNA, the CDR3 is TGTGCCAGCAGCGCATCCGGGACAGGGGTCTATGGCTACACCTTC. Amino acid sequence: CASSASGTGVYGYTF. V and J are TRBV6-4 and TRBJ1-2; 10 bases are shared with TRBD1. CDR1 MRHNA and CDR2 SNTAGT come from the germline V gene. The ends lost 6 bases at V and 4 bases at J; junction bases unmatched: 8. CDR3 length: 15 residues.

Only a few counts were recorded for this clone. This sequence joins TRBV4-1 and TRBJ2-2, with 9 bases matching TRBD1. Per the germline V gene, CDR1 is MGHRA and CDR2 is YSYEKL. The trim removed 1 base at V and 4 bases at J, leaving 10 bases unmatched. The CDR3 consists of 18 residues. The CDR3 sequence is CASSQGSTGQGATGELFF. The CDR3 bases are TGCGCCAGCAGCCAAGGGTCGACGGGACAGGGAGCCACCGGGGAGCTGTTTTTT.

V usage is TRBV18 and J usage is TRBJ2-5; the match to TRBD2 covers 11 bases. J was trimmed by 3 bases and V by 3 bases; bases with no gene match: 0. This CDR3 is built from 14 residues. Per germline, CDR1 KGHSH and CDR2 LQKENI. The CDR3 loop reads CASSPTSGEETQYF. DNA of the CDR3: TGTGCCAGCTCACCGACTAGCGGGGAAGAGACCCAGTACTTC.

V is TRBV7-8 and J is TRBJ1-2; maybe TRBD1 (6 bases). CDR1 and CDR2 from the germline V gene are SGHVS and FQNEAQ. Between the trimmed V and J ends, which lost 5 bases and 2 bases, there was a span of 9 bases. The CDR3 sequence is 13 residues long. CDR3 bases: TGTGCCAGCAGCCCGGACAGAAACTATGGCTACACCTTC. Its protein product is CASSPDRNYGYTF.

This chain links TRBV3-1 (or the pseudogene TRBV3-2) with TRBJ2-1, with a tentative D call TRBD2 (5 bases). From germline, CDR1 is LGHDT and CDR2 YNNKEL (reference sequence). The CDR3 has 12 amino acids. With 3 bases removed from V and 12 bases from J, the gap between germline ends came to 12 bases. The CDR3 loop is CASSHRAEGQFF. The CDR3 DNA sequence: TGTGCCAGCAGCCATAGGGCAGAGGGGCAGTTCTTC.

This clone was seen once. The genes are TRBV6-5 and TRBJ1-5; D is unresolved. The CDR3 runs 13 residues. Germline V gene lookup returns CDR1 MNHEY and CDR2 SVGAGI. V was cut by 6 bases and J by 9 bases, with 15 bases left in between. The CDR3: CASSPTTGRPQHF. The CDR3 region has the DNA TGTGCCAGCAGCCCGACTACCGGGAGGCCCCAGCATTTT.

This clone was recorded once. This chain connects TRBV5-6 to TRBJ1-4, with D perhaps TRBD1 (6 bases). Germline V gene sequence: CDR1 SGHDT, CDR2 YYEEEE. Between the trimmed V and J ends, which lost 4 bases and 8 bases, there was a span of 18 bases. The CDR3 is 15 amino acids. Written as DNA, the CDR3 is TGTGCCAGCAGCCGAGAGGGGGAAGGGGCCGAAAAACTGTTTTTT. Residues: CASSREGEGAEKLFF.

The V call is TRBV19, the J call TRBJ1-2, with D maybe TRBD1 (6 bases). Germline V lookup: CDR1 LNHDA, CDR2 SQIVND (reference sequence). The CDR3 is 14 amino acids. Trimming cost V 6 bases and J 2 bases, with 13 bases left between them. In DNA form, the CDR3 reads TGTGCCAGTAGCCAAGTCAGGGGCAACTATGGCTACACCTTC. Its protein product is CASSQVRGNYGYTF.

The chain is built from TRBV5-1 and TRBJ1-1; no firm D call. Trimming shortened V by 0 bases and J by 1 base, and 13 bases separated the two germline ends. The germline CDR1 and CDR2 sequences are SGHRS and YFSETQ. CDR3 length equals 16 residues. The CDR3 DNA reads as TGCGCCAGCAGCTTGGAAGCCGGGTATGGGAACACTGAAGCTTTCTTT. Translating it yields CASSLEAGYGNTEAFF. Supplemented by reference TRBV5-1 and TRBJ1-1, the full variable domain reads KAGVTQTPRYLIKTRGQQVTLSCSPISGHRSVSWYQQTPGQGLQFLFEYFSETQRNKGNFPGRFSGRQFSNSRSEMNVSTLELGDSALYLCASSLEAGYGNTEAFFGQGTRLTVV.

This chain connects TRBV4-1 to TRBJ2-5; TRBD2 matches at 13 bases. CDR1 is MGHRA, CDR2 YSYEKL, per germline. V lost 5 bases, J lost 5 bases, and 8 bases stayed unmatched. The CDR3 consists of 16 residues. In DNA form, the CDR3 reads TGCGCCAGCAGCGCGACTAGCGGGGGGTCCCGTGAGACCCAGTACTTC. Amino acids: CASSATSGGSRETQYF.

A word on this clone: Within the sample, other DNA sequences also encode this same CDR3. The chain is built from TRBV20-1 and TRBJ2-7; 7 nucleotides match TRBD1. The V segment lost 6 bases and the J segment 3 bases; nucleotides outside the gene matches: 2. CDR3 length: 11 amino acids. In germline, CDR1 is DFQATT, CDR2 SNEGSKA (reference sequence). The CDR3 reads CSAGDSYEQYF. CDR3 coding DNA: TGCAGTGCGGGGGACAGCTACGAGCAGTACTTC.

The rearrangement uses TRBV2 and TRBJ1-1; no clear D. V lost 3 bases and J 3 bases, leaving 8 bases between the germline ends. Germline-derived CDR1 and CDR2 are SNHLY and FYNNEI. There are 13 residues in the CDR3. The CDR3 spells CASSEVRDTEAFF. DNA of the CDR3: TGTGCCAGCAGTGAGGTGCGGGACACTGAAGCTTTCTTT.

The chain combines TRBV19 with TRBJ2-1; the match to TRBD1 covers 8 bases. V trimming: 5 bases; J trimming: 9 bases; junction bases outside the gene matches: 15. CDR3 length: 16 residues. CDR1 and CDR2 from the germline V gene are LNHDA and SQIVND (reference sequence). The CDR3 loop is CASSHAGTGFFSEQFF. CDR3 DNA: TGTGCCAGTAGTCACGCCGGGACAGGATTTTTTAGTGAGCAGTTCTTC.

Judged by abundance, this clone is large. The DNA for the CDR3 is TGTGCCAGCAGTGAAGCGCCAACCGGTGGAAACACCATATATTTT. Amino acids: CASSEAPTGGNTIYF. The chain is built from TRBV6-1 and TRBJ1-3; D uncertain. V lost 0 bases and J 3 bases, leaving 9 bases between the germline ends. The germline gives CDR1 MNHNS, CDR2 SASEGT. The CDR3 totals 15 residues.

This chain connects TRBV9 to TRBJ1-6, with D possibly matching TRBD1 (6 bases). Germline CDR1 is SGDLS and CDR2 is YYNGEE. V was trimmed by 0 bases and J by 7 bases, leaving 11 bases between them. The CDR3 has 15 residues. The CDR3 nucleotides read TGTGCCAGCAGCGTAGAGCCAGGGGTAAATTCACCCCTCCACTTT. Amino acids: CASSVEPGVNSPLHF.

The J gene is TRBJ2-3, the V gene TRBV10-3; D not resolved. Trimming stripped 2 bases from V and 8 bases from J, with 11 bases between. This CDR3 is 13 amino acids long. CDR1 is ENHRY, CDR2 SYGVKD, per germline. CDR3 sequence (DNA): TGTGCCATCAGTGAGACGCGTTCCGGTACGCAGTATTTT. Translating gives CAISETRSGTQYF.

This rearrangement joins TRBV3-1 (or the pseudogene TRBV3-2) to TRBJ2-7; D unclear. Germline CDR1 LGHDT, CDR2 YNNKEL (reference sequence). V lost 5 bases to trimming and J lost 3 bases, with 5 bases between them. There are 11 residues in the CDR3. The CDR3 DNA sequence: TGTGCCAGCAGCACATACTACGAGCAGTACTTC. It is translated as CASSTYYEQYF.

V gene TRBV30 combines with J gene TRBJ1-2; 7 nucleotides match TRBD1. The J segment lost 0 bases and the V segment lost 0 bases, leaving 4 bases of the junction unmatched. The germline CDR1 and CDR2 sequences are GTSNPN and SVGIG (reference sequence). The CDR3 length is 15 residues. CDR3 DNA: TGTGCCTGGAGTGTACGGGACAGAGCTAACTATGGCTACACCTTC. This gives the protein CAWSVRDRANYGYTF.

The V and J genes are TRBV12-3 or TRBV12-4 and TRBJ2-7, with D possibly being TRBD1 (6 bases). This CDR3 comprises 12 residues. V lost 7 bases and J lost 8, with 15 bases in between. CDR3 residues: CASTFRGGQQYF. The CDR3 DNA is TGTGCCAGCACTTTTAGAGGGGGTCAGCAGTACTTC.

The V gene is TRBV7-9, the J gene TRBJ1-5; 8 nucleotides line up with TRBD1. The germline V gene has CDR1 SEHNR and CDR2 FQNEAQ (reference sequence). V gave up 5 bases and J gave up 4 bases; unmatched junction bases: 7. The CDR3 is 15 amino acids. The CDR3 DNA reads TGTGCCAGCAGCCAAGGGACAGGCCTAAATCAGCCCCAGCATTTT. This translates into CASSQGTGLNQPQHF. Using reference TRBV7-9 and TRBJ1-5 for the parts outside the CDR3, the full variable domain is DTGVSQNPRHKITKRGQNVTFRCDPISEHNRLYWYRQTLGQGPEFLTYFQNEAQLEKSRLLSDRFSAERPKGSFSTLEIQRTEQGDSAMYLCASSQGTGLNQPQHFGDGTRLSIL.

CDR3: CAWSVGGATNYGYTF. In DNA, the CDR3 is TGTGCCTGGAGTGTTGGGGGGGCTACTAACTATGGCTACACCTTC. The chain couples TRBV30 to TRBJ1-2; TRBD1 might be the D (6 bases). V dropped 0 bases and J dropped 0 bases, with 11 bases sitting between them. The CDR3 consists of 15 residues. Germline-derived CDR1 and CDR2 are GTSNPN and SVGIG (reference sequence).

V and J are TRBV14 and TRBJ1-6; D is unresolved. Germline values: CDR1 SGHDN, CDR2 FVKESK. CDR3 size: 14 residues. The V and J ends lost 0 bases and 4 bases respectively, with 4 bases between them. CDR3 amino acids: CASSQDQYNSPLHF. CDR3 in DNA: TGTGCCAGCAGCCAAGATCAGTATAATTCACCCCTCCACTTT.

The sample holds a few counts of this clone. The junction departs from the called germline gene at one end, perhaps through a read error. J is TRBJ2-7 and V is TRBV6-2 or TRBV6-3; 9 bases are shared with TRBD1. The CDR3 contains 15 residues. Germline V lookup: CDR1 MNHEY, CDR2 SVGEGT. CDR3 DNA: TGTGCCAGCAGTTCCTCGGGACAGGGCTCCCACGAGCAGTACTTC. Its translation: CASSSSGQGSHEQYF.

The chain recombines TRBV5-4 with TRBJ2-2; D is possibly TRBD1 (5 bases). V dropped 0 bases and J dropped 6 bases, with 12 bases sitting between them. The CDR3 sequence is 15 residues long. Germline V gene lookup returns CDR1 SGHNT and CDR2 YYREEE (reference sequence). As DNA, the CDR3 is TGTGCCAGCAGCTTGGGACAGAGCACCCCCGGGGAGCTGTTTTTT. This encodes CASSLGQSTPGELFF.

In DNA, the CDR3 is TGTGCCAGCAGGCCTAGCGGCCTTAGCACAGATACGCAGTATTTT. It specifies CASRPSGLSTDTQYF. The rearrangement joins TRBV3-1 (or the pseudogene TRBV3-2) to TRBJ2-3, with TRBD2 matching over 7 bases. V lost 6 bases and J lost 0; bases outside the gene matches: 6. The germline V gene has CDR1 LGHDT and CDR2 YNNKEL (reference sequence). The CDR3 sequence is 15 residues long.